This T cell receptor beta chain was retrieved from a study of T cell repertoires in cytomegalovirus infection. Study information: Indicated by public TCR beta signatures were CMV infection and matching HLA type.

The CDR3 covers 21 residues. Germline V gives CDR1 SGHVS, CDR2 FQNEAQ. Trimming left V 2 bases short and J 12 bases short, with 38 bases between. Whole-study findings and limits: Clonotype analysis showed dominance of the ex vivo response by HLA-C-restricted CMV-specific TCR beta clonotypes. Carriers of CMV plus the relevant HLA were identified by cumulative public TCR beta family frequency.

TCRdb processed the reads anew with MiXCR; each CDR3 protein has one entry. The sample yields 560,000 or so distinct CDR3 sequences, 15% to 20% seen once. The count of this clonotype is one. No antigen is known for it. This TCR was sampled from a human donor in good health (CMV status not recorded). Some clones in this sample may be carry-over from other donors' samples. The rearrangement uses TRBV7-8 and TRBJ2-1; D ambiguous. Sequences were obtained from CD8+ T cells from PBMCs. The CDR3 sequence is CASSLKRGEYNPTMSISVQFF. The CDR3 DNA sequence: TGTGCCAGCAGCTTAAAGCGTGGGGAATATAATCCTACAATGAGCATATCGGTGCAGTTCTTC.